Sequencing of this T cell receptor (beta chain) was carried out in a study of T cells in women clearing cervical HPV infection. Here immunoSEQ multiplex PCR was the method, and the copy in TCRdb shows in-frame clones only, minus some. In total, the table holds 30,000 to 45,000 clones. The CDR3 extends over 14 amino acids. Germline CDR1 and CDR2: MDHEN and SYDVKM. Trimming pared 4 bases from V and 8 bases from J, leaving 14 bases between. As concerns this clone: The read ends 3 residues shy of where the CDR3 ends; the end is completed using the germline J gene.

Sequencing used blood buffy coat. The rearrangement links TRBV28 to TRBJ1-4; D is undetermined. The TCR comes from a woman between 18 and 70 years old with a cervical HPV16 infection that either progressed to CIN3+ or cleared (not recorded which). Incomplete CDR3 DNA: TGTGCCAGCAGTTGGGCCTTCTCCGGCGAAAAA. This gives the protein CASSWAFSGEK. The complete CDR3 protein is CASSWAFSGEKLFF.